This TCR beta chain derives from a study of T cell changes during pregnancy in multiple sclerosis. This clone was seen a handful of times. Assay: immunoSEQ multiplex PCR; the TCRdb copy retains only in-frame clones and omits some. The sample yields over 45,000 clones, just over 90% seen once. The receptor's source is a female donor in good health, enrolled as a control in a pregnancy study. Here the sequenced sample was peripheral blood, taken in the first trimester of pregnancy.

The CDR3 region has the DNA TGCAGCGCAGGGGGTATGGAGTCCACTGAAGCTTTCTTT. This codes for CSAGGMESTEAFF. This rearrangement joins TRBV29-1 to TRBJ1-1, with TRBD1 identical over 7 bases. The germline V gene encodes CDR1 SQVTM and CDR2 ANQGSEA. V gave up 7 bases and J gave up 4 bases; unmatched junction bases: 9. This CDR3 comprises 13 residues.